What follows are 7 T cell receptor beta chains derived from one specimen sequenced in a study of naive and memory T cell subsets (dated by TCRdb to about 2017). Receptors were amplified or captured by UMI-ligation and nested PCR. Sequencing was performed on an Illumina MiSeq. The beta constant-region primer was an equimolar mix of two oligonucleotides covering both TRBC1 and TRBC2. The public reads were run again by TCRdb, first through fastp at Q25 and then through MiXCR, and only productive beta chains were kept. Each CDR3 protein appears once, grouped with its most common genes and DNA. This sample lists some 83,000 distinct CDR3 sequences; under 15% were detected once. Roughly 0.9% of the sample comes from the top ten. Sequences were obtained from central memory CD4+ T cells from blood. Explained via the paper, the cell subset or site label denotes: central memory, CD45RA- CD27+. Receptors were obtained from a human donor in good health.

The CDR3 sequence: CASSLGRLAGVRSYNEQFF. The CDR3 nucleotides read TGTGCCAGCAGCTTAGGTCGTCTAGCGGGAGTGAGGTCCTACAATGAGCAGTTCTTC. The chain is built from TRBV7-9 and TRBJ2-1; 10 nucleotides agree with TRBD2. CDR1 SEHNR and CDR2 FQNEAQ come from the germline V gene (reference sequence). Trimming at V came to 1 base and at J to 1 base, leaving 10 bases not matched to a gene. This CDR3 has 19 amino acids.

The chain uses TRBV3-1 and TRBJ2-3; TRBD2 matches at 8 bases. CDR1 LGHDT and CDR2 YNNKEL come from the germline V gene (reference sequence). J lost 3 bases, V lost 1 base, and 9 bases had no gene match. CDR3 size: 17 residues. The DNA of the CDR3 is TGTGCCAGCAGCCAAGTCCCGAGCGGGAGCGGGACAGATACGCAGTATTTT. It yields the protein CASSQVPSGSGTDTQYF.

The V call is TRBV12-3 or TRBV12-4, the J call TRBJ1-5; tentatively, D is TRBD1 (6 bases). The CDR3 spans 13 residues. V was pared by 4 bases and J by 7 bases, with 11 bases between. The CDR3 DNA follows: TGTGCCAGCAGTTACAGGGTTGGACAGCCCCAGCATTTT. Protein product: CASSYRVGQPQHF.

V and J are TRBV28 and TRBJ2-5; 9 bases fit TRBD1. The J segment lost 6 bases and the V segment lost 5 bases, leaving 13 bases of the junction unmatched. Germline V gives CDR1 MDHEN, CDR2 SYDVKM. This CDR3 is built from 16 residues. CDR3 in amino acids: CASSPPGDRVTKTQYF. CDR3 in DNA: TGTGCCAGCAGTCCCCCCGGGGACAGGGTTACAAAGACCCAGTACTTC. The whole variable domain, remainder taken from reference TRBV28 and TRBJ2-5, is DVKVTQSSRYLVKRTGEKVFLECVQDMDHENMFWYRQDPGLGLRLIYFSYDVKMKEKGDIPEGYSVSREKKERFSLILESASTNQTSMYLCASSPPGDRVTKTQYFGPGTRLLVL.

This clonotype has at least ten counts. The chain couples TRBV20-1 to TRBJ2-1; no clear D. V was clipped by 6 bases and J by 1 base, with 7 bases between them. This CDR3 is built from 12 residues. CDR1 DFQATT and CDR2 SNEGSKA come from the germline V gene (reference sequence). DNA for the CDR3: TGCAGTGCCGTTGTTTCCTACAATGAGCAGTTCTTC. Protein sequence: CSAVVSYNEQFF.

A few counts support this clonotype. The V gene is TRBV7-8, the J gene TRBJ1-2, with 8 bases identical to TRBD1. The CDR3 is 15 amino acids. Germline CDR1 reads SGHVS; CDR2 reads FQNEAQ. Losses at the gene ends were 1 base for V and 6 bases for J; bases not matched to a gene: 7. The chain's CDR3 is CASSLVARGLDGYTF. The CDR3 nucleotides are TGTGCCAGCAGCTTAGTGGCCAGGGGGCTTGATGGCTACACCTTC.

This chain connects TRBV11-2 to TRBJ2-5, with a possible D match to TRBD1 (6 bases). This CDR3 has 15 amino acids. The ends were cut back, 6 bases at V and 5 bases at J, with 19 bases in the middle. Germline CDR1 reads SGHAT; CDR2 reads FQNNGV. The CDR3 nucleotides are TGTGCCAGCAGTTTGCGGGCAGGGGATAGGGAGACCCAGTACTTC. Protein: CASSLRAGDRETQYF.